This TCR beta chain appears in the sequencing data of a study of blood T cell repertoires in COVID-19. Study details: The samples span acute and convalescent COVID-19 from the United States, Italy and Spain. Sources were T cells, B-cell-depleted T cells, or PBMCs; the material itself was cDNA or gDNA.

The CDR3 spans 14 residues. V was shortened by 0 bases and J by 1 base, with 6 bases between the two germline ends. Germline V gene sequence: CDR1 LGHNA, CDR2 YSLEER. This clone was found once. Original processing methods: Nucleated cell counts were estimated from reference gene primer amplification. Sequenced by immunoSEQ multiplex PCR; TCRdb stores in-frame clones only, minus some. That table gives V, J and clone size, and the DNA gave D and trimming. This sample has around 310,000 clones; more than 75% occur once, and the top ten carry roughly 4.1%. This receptor was identified in a woman aged 50 to 65 with active or convalescent COVID-19. Sequenced input: peripheral blood. The chain combines TRBV4-3 with TRBJ1-1; D remains ambiguous. CDR3 nucleotide sequence: TGCGCCAGCAGCCAAGATTCCCGGAACACTGAAGCTTTCTTT. This translates into CASSQDSRNTEAFF.